This T cell receptor beta chain was obtained from a study of cytomegalovirus exposure and HLA in healthy donors. The study's findings and limits: A few chains linked to CMV were shown in vitro to be specific for CMV antigens.

The trim removed 1 base at V and 6 bases at J, leaving 11 bases unmatched. The CDR3 loop spans 18 amino acids. Germline CDR1 and CDR2: MGHRA and YSYEKL. The PCR had 60 Vbeta and 13 Jbeta primers. TCRdb keeps only in-frame clones here, not all; method: immunoSEQ multiplex PCR. The table records 90,000 to 100,000 clones, 77% of them present only once. As regards this clone: Its antigen is unidentified.

Sequenced input: PBMCs. The chain links TRBV4-1 to TRBJ2-7, with 14 bases fitting TRBD2. The origin of this receptor is a woman between 35 and 50 years old in good health and CMV-seronegative. The chain's CDR3 is CASSQVPGLAGDQVEQYF. In DNA, the CDR3 is TGCGCCAGCAGCCAAGTCCCGGGACTAGCGGGGGATCAGGTCGAGCAGTACTTC.